This TCR beta chain comes out of a study of T cell repertoires in cytomegalovirus infection. Turning to the study itself: HLA-B-restricted CMV epitopes that are well studied were used alongside recently identified HLA-C-restricted ones. It was the public TCR beta signatures that indicated both CMV infection and matching HLA type.

Study-wide findings and caveats: Clonotypes of TCR beta that were HLA-C-restricted and CMV-specific dominated the ex vivo response. Accumulated public TCR beta family frequency recognized individuals carrying CMV together with the relevant HLA.

TCRdb redid the calling of the reads with MiXCR, one entry per CDR3 protein. This sample has about 570,000 distinct CDR3 sequences; 40% occur once, and the top ten carry over 45%. Worth noting for this clonotype: The antigen remains undetermined.

The length of the CDR3 is 12 residues. CDR1 and CDR2 from the germline V gene are SGHTA and FQGNSA. The V end was cut by 7 bases, the J end by 8 bases, with 11 bases between. This clonotype originated in a human donor in good health (CMV status not recorded). Some clones in this sample may be carry-over from other donors' samples. The rearrangement joins TRBV7-2 to TRBJ2-2, with D unresolved. The source was cultured PBMCs, collected from culture after CMV antigen stimulation. DNA for the CDR3: TGTGCCAGCACCAATGGGTGGGGGGAGCTGTTTTTT. It specifies CASTNGWGELFF. Together with reference TRBV7-2 and TRBJ2-2, the CDR3 gives the full variable domain: GAGVSQSPSNKVTEKGKDVELRCDPISGHTALYWYRQSLGQGLEFLIYFQGNSAPDKSGLPSDRFSAERTGGSVSTLTIQRTQQEDSAVYLCASTNGWGELFFGEGSRLTVL.